A selection of T cell receptor beta chains follows, all from one sample in a study of blood T cell repertoires in COVID-19. Only in-frame clones appear in the TCRdb table, and some are missing; sequencing was by immunoSEQ multiplex PCR. The table lists just over 250,000 clones, more than 85% of them singletons, with 2% to 3% in the top ten. What was sequenced was peripheral blood. Receptors were obtained from a person under 35 with COVID-19, enrolled during active disease. Both conserved end residues are part of each CDR3. D genes are given only for firm matches. The size of a clone is reported for some rows only, either as once, few or many, or as a class for expanded clones.

clone_size: few
j_call: TRBJ2-7
v_call: TRBV7-8
d_call: -
cdr3_nt: TGTGCCAGCAGCCCCGGCCCCGGGGAGCAGTACTTC
cdr3_aa: CASSPGPGEQYF

clone_size: -
j_call: TRBJ2-3
v_call: TRBV29-1
d_call: -
cdr3_nt: TGCAGCGCTGTAAGACGGGAGTTGACAGATACGCAGTATTTT
cdr3_aa: CSAVRRELTDTQYF

clone_size: -
j_call: TRBJ1-5
v_call: TRBV12-3/TRBV12-4
d_call: -
cdr3_nt: TGTGCCAGCAGTTTTATCCCGCAGCCCCAGCATTTT
cdr3_aa: CASSFIPQPQHF

clone_size: -
j_call: TRBJ1-1
v_call: TRBV5-4
d_call: -
cdr3_nt: TGTGCCAGCAGCCGGGACTCTCGGAACACTGAAGCTTTCTTT
cdr3_aa: CASSRDSRNTEAFF

clone_size: once
j_call: TRBJ2-7
v_call: TRBV5-6
d_call: TRBD1
cdr3_nt: TGTGCCAGCCAACCAGGGGGCCATAGCTACGAGCAGTACTTC
cdr3_aa: CASQPGGHSYEQYF

clone_size: once
j_call: TRBJ1-1
v_call: TRBV3-1/TRBV3-2
d_call: TRBD1
cdr3_nt: TGTGCCAGCAGCGCAGGGACAGGGACTGAAGCTTTCTTT
cdr3_aa: CASSAGTGTEAFF

clone_size: -
j_call: TRBJ2-3
v_call: TRBV4-3
d_call: -
cdr3_nt: TGCGCCAGCAGCCAAGATATTCGGACAGCCGACACAGATACGCAGTATTTT
cdr3_aa: CASSQDIRTADTDTQYF

clone_size: -
j_call: TRBJ2-2
v_call: TRBV7-6
d_call: TRBD2
cdr3_nt: TGTGCCAGCAGCCAAGCGGGACTAGTGAGCGGGGAGCTGTTTTTT
cdr3_aa: CASSQAGLVSGELFF

clone_size: once
j_call: TRBJ2-5
v_call: TRBV13
d_call: -
cdr3_nt: TGTGCCAGCAGCTCCCACGAGGGAGAGGAGACCCAGTACTTC
cdr3_aa: CASSSHEGEETQYF

clone_size: -
j_call: TRBJ2-4
v_call: TRBV19
d_call: TRBD1
cdr3_nt: TGTGCCAGTAGGGTGACAGGGACAAACATTCAGTACTTC
cdr3_aa: CASRVTGTNIQYF

clone_size: -
j_call: TRBJ1-6
v_call: TRBV9
d_call: TRBD1
cdr3_nt: TGTGCCAGCAGCGAGGTGGGACAGGGTTTGAATTCACCCCTCCACTTT
cdr3_aa: CASSEVGQGLNSPLHF

clone_size: -
j_call: TRBJ2-2
v_call: TRBV29-1
d_call: -
cdr3_nt: TGCAGCGTTGAGAGCCAAACCGGGGAGCTGTTTTTT
cdr3_aa: CSVESQTGELFF

clone_size: -
j_call: TRBJ2-2
v_call: TRBV6-5
d_call: TRBD1
cdr3_nt: TGTGCCAGCAGCCAGACAGGGGTTTGGGCCGGGGAGCTGTTTTTT
cdr3_aa: CASSQTGVWAGELFF

clone_size: -
j_call: TRBJ2-7
v_call: TRBV6-2/TRBV6-3
d_call: TRBD2
cdr3_nt: TGTGCCAGCAGTTACTCTATAGCGGGAGGGCCGCACTACGAGCAGTACTTC
cdr3_aa: CASSYSIAGGPHYEQYF

clone_size: -
j_call: TRBJ1-6
v_call: TRBV24-1
d_call: TRBD1
cdr3_nt: TGTGCGGGGGACAGGGCTAATTCACCCCTCCACTTT
cdr3_aa: CAGDRANSPLHF

clone_size: -
j_call: TRBJ2-7
v_call: TRBV4-3
d_call: -
cdr3_nt: TGCGCCAGCAGCCAAGAATCGGGCGAGCAGTACTTC
cdr3_aa: CASSQESGEQYF

clone_size: -
j_call: TRBJ1-1
v_call: TRBV29-1
d_call: -
cdr3_nt: TGCAGCGTCCTCACATCGATGAACACTGAAGCTTTCTTT
cdr3_aa: CSVLTSMNTEAFF

clone_size: -
j_call: TRBJ2-2
v_call: TRBV9
d_call: TRBD1
cdr3_nt: TGTGCCAGCAGCGTAGGGGACAGGGTCCCCGGGGAGCTGTTTTTT
cdr3_aa: CASSVGDRVPGELFF

clone_size: once
j_call: TRBJ2-7
v_call: TRBV5-6
d_call: TRBD2
cdr3_nt: TGTGCCAGCAGCCCCGGGACTAGCAGCTACGAGCAGTACTTC
cdr3_aa: CASSPGTSSYEQYF

clone_size: -
j_call: TRBJ1-1
v_call: TRBV18
d_call: -
cdr3_nt: TGTGCCAGCTCCCTTATGAGAGGGAACACTGAAGCTTTCTTT
cdr3_aa: CASSLMRGNTEAFF

clone_size: -
j_call: TRBJ1-1
v_call: TRBV4-1
d_call: -
cdr3_nt: TGCGCCAGCAGCCCTCCCGTAGGCGGATCCACTGAAGCTTTCTTT
cdr3_aa: CASSPPVGGSTEAFF

clone_size: -
j_call: TRBJ2-3
v_call: TRBV9
d_call: TRBD2
cdr3_nt: TGTGCCAGCAGCGACCCACTAGCGGGGGGGCCCTTTAGCACAGATACGCAGTATTTT
cdr3_aa: CASSDPLAGGPFSTDTQYF

clone_size: -
j_call: TRBJ2-7
v_call: TRBV2
d_call: TRBD2
cdr3_nt: TGTGCCAGCAGACCTAGGACTAGCGGGAGGTACGAGCAGTACTTC
cdr3_aa: CASRPRTSGRYEQYF

clone_size: -
j_call: TRBJ2-3
v_call: TRBV5-5
d_call: TRBD1
cdr3_nt: TGTGCCAGCAGCTTAGAAGGGGGCCCAGATACGCAGTATTTT
cdr3_aa: CASSLEGGPDTQYF

clone_size: once
j_call: TRBJ2-5
v_call: TRBV4-2
d_call: -
cdr3_nt: TGTGCCAGCAGCCAAGGGTGGGCAGGGGCAGAGACCCAGTACTTC
cdr3_aa: CASSQGWAGAETQYF

clone_size: -
j_call: TRBJ1-1
v_call: TRBV3-1/TRBV3-2
d_call: -
cdr3_nt: TGTGCCAGCAGAGAAGAAGGAGGGAGTACTGAAGCTTTCTTT
cdr3_aa: CASREEGGSTEAFF

clone_size: -
j_call: TRBJ2-2
v_call: TRBV7-2
d_call: -
cdr3_nt: TGTGCCAGCAGCCATAGTAGTGCGGAGCTGTTTTTT
cdr3_aa: CASSHSSAELFF

clone_size: -
j_call: TRBJ1-1
v_call: TRBV5-1
d_call: -
cdr3_nt: TGCGCCAGCCGGGGGAACACTGAAGCTTTCTTT
cdr3_aa: CASRGNTEAFF

clone_size: -
j_call: TRBJ2-5
v_call: TRBV10-3
d_call: -
cdr3_nt: TGTGCCATCAGTGAGTCAATATTACAGGGCCGGGAGACCCAGTACTTC
cdr3_aa: CAISESILQGRETQYF

clone_size: -
j_call: TRBJ1-2
v_call: TRBV4-2
d_call: -
cdr3_nt: TGTGCCAGCAGCCAGGAAAAGACGGGTGGCTACACCTTC
cdr3_aa: CASSQEKTGGYTF

clone_size: -
j_call: TRBJ2-5
v_call: TRBV7-2
d_call: -
cdr3_nt: TGTGCCAGCAGCTTCGGAACAGGGTGGACGGAGACCCAGTACTTC
cdr3_aa: CASSFGTGWTETQYF

clone_size: -
j_call: TRBJ1-1
v_call: TRBV24-1
d_call: TRBD1
cdr3_nt: TGTGCCACCCGGGACAGGGGGCTAGGCACTGAAGCTTTCTTT
cdr3_aa: CATRDRGLGTEAFF

clone_size: -
j_call: TRBJ2-3
v_call: TRBV7-2
d_call: TRBD2
cdr3_nt: TGTGCCAGCAGCTTAGCGCGCAGCGGGACCGTTGGAGATACGCAGTATTTT
cdr3_aa: CASSLARSGTVGDTQYF

clone_size: few
j_call: TRBJ1-4
v_call: TRBV12-3/TRBV12-4
d_call: -
cdr3_nt: TGTGCCAGCAGTCAGCGATCCGGTGAAAAACTGTTTTTT
cdr3_aa: CASSQRSGEKLFF

clone_size: -
j_call: TRBJ2-5
v_call: TRBV28
d_call: -
cdr3_nt: TGTGCCAGCAGTAAGCGGGCTCAAGAGACCCAGTACTTC
cdr3_aa: CASSKRAQETQYF

clone_size: -
j_call: TRBJ2-1
v_call: TRBV19
d_call: TRBD2
cdr3_nt: TGTGCCAGCGAGGTAGCGGGGAGCTCCTACAATGAGCAGTTCTTC
cdr3_aa: CASEVAGSSYNEQFF

clone_size: -
j_call: TRBJ2-7
v_call: TRBV5-4
d_call: TRBD1
cdr3_nt: TGTGCCAGCAGCCGCGACAGGGCCTACGAGCAGTACTTC
cdr3_aa: CASSRDRAYEQYF

clone_size: -
j_call: TRBJ2-2
v_call: TRBV3-1/TRBV3-2
d_call: TRBD1
cdr3_nt: TGTGCCAGCAGCCGTACCGGGACAGCGAACACCGGGGAGCTGTTTTTT
cdr3_aa: CASSRTGTANTGELFF

clone_size: -
j_call: TRBJ2-5
v_call: TRBV15
d_call: -
cdr3_nt: TGTGCCACCAGCTTCGGGACTGGGTGGGAGACCCAGTACTTC
cdr3_aa: CATSFGTGWETQYF

clone_size: -
j_call: TRBJ2-7
v_call: TRBV5-3
d_call: -
cdr3_nt: TGTGCCAGAAGCTTGAGGACTACTTACGAGCAGTACTTC
cdr3_aa: CARSLRTTYEQYF

clone_size: -
j_call: TRBJ2-3
v_call: TRBV5-5
d_call: TRBD1
cdr3_nt: TGTGCCAGCAGCATGGGACAGTTCACAGATACGCAGTATTTT
cdr3_aa: CASSMGQFTDTQYF

clone_size: -
j_call: TRBJ2-1
v_call: TRBV7-8
d_call: -
cdr3_nt: TGTGCCAGCAGCTTAGACTCGGGGAACTTGTACAATGAGCAGTTCTTC
cdr3_aa: CASSLDSGNLYNEQFF

clone_size: -
j_call: TRBJ1-1
v_call: TRBV5-6
d_call: -
cdr3_nt: TGTGCCAGCAGCTTGGTGCGGACTGAAGCTTTCTTT
cdr3_aa: CASSLVRTEAFF

clone_size: -
j_call: TRBJ1-1
v_call: TRBV5-5
d_call: -
cdr3_nt: TGTGCCAGCAGCTTATTTGGACTGGGAGGAACTGAAGCTTTCTTT
cdr3_aa: CASSLFGLGGTEAFF

clone_size: -
j_call: TRBJ2-2
v_call: TRBV28
d_call: TRBD2
cdr3_nt: TGTGCCAGCAGTTTAAAACTAGCGGGAGCGGCCGGGGAGCTGTTTTTT
cdr3_aa: CASSLKLAGAAGELFF

clone_size: -
j_call: TRBJ2-3
v_call: TRBV28
d_call: TRBD2
cdr3_nt: TGTGCCAGCAGTTTAAGCGGGGAAGATACGCAGTATTTT
cdr3_aa: CASSLSGEDTQYF

clone_size: -
j_call: TRBJ2-7
v_call: TRBV19
d_call: TRBD2
cdr3_nt: TGTGCCAGTAGTATCGAACTAGCGGGGGTAAGCTCCTACGAGCAGTACTTC
cdr3_aa: CASSIELAGVSSYEQYF

clone_size: -
j_call: TRBJ2-1
v_call: TRBV27
d_call: -
cdr3_nt: TGTGCCAGCAGTTTATGGCAGGGATCCAATGAGCAGTTCTTC
cdr3_aa: CASSLWQGSNEQFF

clone_size: -
j_call: TRBJ2-1
v_call: TRBV7-2
d_call: TRBD2
cdr3_nt: TGTGCCAGCAGCTCCCGACTAGCGGGGCCGACCGATGAGCAGTTCTTC
cdr3_aa: CASSSRLAGPTDEQFF